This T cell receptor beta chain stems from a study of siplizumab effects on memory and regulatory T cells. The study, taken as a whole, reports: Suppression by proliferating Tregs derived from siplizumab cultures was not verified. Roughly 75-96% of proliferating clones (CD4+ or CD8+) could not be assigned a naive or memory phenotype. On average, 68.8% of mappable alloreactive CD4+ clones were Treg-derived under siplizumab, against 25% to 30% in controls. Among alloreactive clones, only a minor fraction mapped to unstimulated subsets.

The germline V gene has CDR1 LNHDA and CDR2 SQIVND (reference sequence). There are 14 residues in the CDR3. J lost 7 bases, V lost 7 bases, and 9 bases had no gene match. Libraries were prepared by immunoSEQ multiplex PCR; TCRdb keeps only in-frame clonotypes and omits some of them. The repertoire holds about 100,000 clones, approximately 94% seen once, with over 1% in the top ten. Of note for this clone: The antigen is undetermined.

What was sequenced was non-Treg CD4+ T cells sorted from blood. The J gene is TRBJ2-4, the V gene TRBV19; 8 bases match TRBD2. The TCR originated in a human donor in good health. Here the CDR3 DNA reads TGTGCCAGTAAGACACCGGGACTAGGTAACATTCAGTACTTC. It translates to CASKTPGLGNIQYF.